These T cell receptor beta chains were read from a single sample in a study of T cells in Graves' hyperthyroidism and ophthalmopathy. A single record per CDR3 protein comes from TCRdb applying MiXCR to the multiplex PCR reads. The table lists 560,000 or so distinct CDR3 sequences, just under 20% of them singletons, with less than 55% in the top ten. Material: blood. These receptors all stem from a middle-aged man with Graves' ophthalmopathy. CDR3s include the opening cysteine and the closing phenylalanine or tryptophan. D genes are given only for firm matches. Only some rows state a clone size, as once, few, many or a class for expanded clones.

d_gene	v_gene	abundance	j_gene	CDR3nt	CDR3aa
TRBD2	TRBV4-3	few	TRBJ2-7	TGCGCCAGCAGCCAAGGGTCTAGCGGGCACTACGAGCAGTACTTC	CASSQGSSGHYEQYF
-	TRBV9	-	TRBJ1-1	TGTGCCAGCAGCGTAGGTGTGGGGGTGAACACTGAAGCTTTCTTT	CASSVGVGVNTEAFF
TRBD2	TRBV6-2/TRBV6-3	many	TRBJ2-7	TGTGCCAGCAGTTCCTTCGGACTAGCCTACGAGCAGTACTTC	CASSSFGLAYEQYF
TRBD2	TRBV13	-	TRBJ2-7	TGTGCCAGCAGCTTAAAACCGGGACTACTCTACGAGCAGTACTTC	CASSLKPGLLYEQYF
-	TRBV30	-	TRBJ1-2	TGTGCCTTTGGGGCACGGGAGGTGGGCTACACCTTC	CAFGAREVGYTF
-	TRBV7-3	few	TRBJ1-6	TGTGCCAGCAGCGAAGTCCCGAATTCACCCCTCCACTTT	CASSEVPNSPLHF
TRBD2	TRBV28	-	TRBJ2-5	TGTGCCAGCAGTTCCCCCCTAGCGGGACTTCAAGAGACCCAGTACTTC	CASSSPLAGLQETQYF
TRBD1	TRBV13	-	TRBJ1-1	TGTGCCAGCAGCTTAGGCCTAGACAGGGGCACTGAAGCTTTCTTT	CASSLGLDRGTEAFF
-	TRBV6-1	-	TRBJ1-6	TGTGCCAGCCGGGCAGCGAATTCACCCCTCCACTTT	CASRAANSPLHF
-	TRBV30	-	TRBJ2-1	TGTGCCTGGAGTCTCGGGACGGAGAATGAGCAGTTCTTC	CAWSLGTENEQFF
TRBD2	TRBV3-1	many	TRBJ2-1	TGTGCCAGCAGCCATAGAACTAGCGGGGGCAATGAGCAGTTCTTC	CASSHRTSGGNEQFF
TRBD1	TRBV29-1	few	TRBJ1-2	TGCAGCGTTGTCGGACAGGGGCCACCTTATGGCTACACCTTC	CSVVGQGPPYGYTF
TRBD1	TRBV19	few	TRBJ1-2	TGTGCCAGTAGTATAACAGGGGCTAACTATGGCTACACCTTC	CASSITGANYGYTF
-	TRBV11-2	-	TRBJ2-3	TGTGCCAGCAGCTGGGGAGGAGCGGGCGGGGCCGTTGATACGCAGTATTTT	CASSWGGAGGAVDTQYF
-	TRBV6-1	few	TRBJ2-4	TGTGCCAGCAGTGAAGTTGATAGGGGAAGGGCCCACAAAAACATTCAGTACTTC	CASSEVDRGRAHKNIQYF
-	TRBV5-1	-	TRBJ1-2	TGCGCCAGCAGCCAAATTACAGGGTTTGGCTACACCTTC	CASSQITGFGYTF
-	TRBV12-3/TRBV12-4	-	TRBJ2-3	TGTGCCAGCAGCCATCTCAAGGGGGGGGATACGCAGTATTTT	CASSHLKGGDTQYF
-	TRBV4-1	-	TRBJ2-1	TGCGCCAGCAGCCAAGCGGCCTCCGGATATTTCGGTGAGCAGTTCTTC	CASSQAASGYFGEQFF
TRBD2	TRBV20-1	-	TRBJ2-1	TGCAGTGCTACAGTCACTAGCGGGAGGTCGTACAATGAGCGGTTCTTC	CSATVTSGRSYNERFF
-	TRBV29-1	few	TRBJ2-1	TGCAGCATCTACAGCTCCTACAATGAGCAGTTCTTC	CSIYSSYNEQFF
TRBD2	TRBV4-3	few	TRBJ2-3	TGCGCCAGCAGCCAAGATTTTCCTAGCGGGGAGACAGATACGCAGTATTTT	CASSQDFPSGETDTQYF
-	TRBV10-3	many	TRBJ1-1	TGTGCCATCAGCCAGACAGTTAACACTGAAGCTTTCTTT	CAISQTVNTEAFF
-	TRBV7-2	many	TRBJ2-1	TGTGCCAGCAGCTTAGTAGTGAAGGATGAGCAGTTCTTC	CASSLVVKDEQFF
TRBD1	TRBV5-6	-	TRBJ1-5	TGTGCCAGCAGCGACCAACAGGGGGGTCAGCCCCAGCATTTT	CASSDQQGGQPQHF
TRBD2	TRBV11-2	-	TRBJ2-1	TGTGCCAGCGGATACCCCCCTACCGGGACTAGCGGGGACTATGAGCAGTTCTTC	CASGYPPTGTSGDYEQFF
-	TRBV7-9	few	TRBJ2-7	TGTGCCAGCAGCCGGCTGGACGGAGCCTACGAGCAGTACTTC	CASSRLDGAYEQYF
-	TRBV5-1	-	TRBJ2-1	TGCGCCAGCAGCTTAGTACCGGGACTTAGCTCCTACAATGAGCAGTTCTTC	CASSLVPGLSSYNEQFF
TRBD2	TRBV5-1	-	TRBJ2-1	TGCGCCAGCAGCTTGGGGCTAGCGGGTGCCCACAATGAGCAGTTCTTC	CASSLGLAGAHNEQFF
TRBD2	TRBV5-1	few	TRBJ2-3	TGCGCCAGCAGCCCGAGTGCTGGACTAGCGCAAACGCAGTATTTT	CASSPSAGLAQTQYF
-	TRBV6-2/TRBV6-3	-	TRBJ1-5	TGTGCCAGCAAACCGACCCGGGGTTTCAGCGATCAGCCCCAGCATTTT	CASKPTRGFSDQPQHF
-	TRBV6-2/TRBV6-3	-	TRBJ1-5	TGTGCCAGCAGTTACCAAGACAGGCCCAATCAGCCCCAGCATTTT	CASSYQDRPNQPQHF
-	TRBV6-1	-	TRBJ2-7	TGTGCCAGCAGTGGCCCCGACGAGCAGTACTTC	CASSGPDEQYF
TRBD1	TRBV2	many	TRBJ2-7	TGTGCCAGCACCCAAGGGGGACAGGGGCCTCGGCAGTACTTC	CASTQGGQGPRQYF
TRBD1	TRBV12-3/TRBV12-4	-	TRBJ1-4	TGTGCCAGCAGTTCGGGACAGGGGGGAGATGAAAAACTGTTTTTT	CASSSGQGGDEKLFF
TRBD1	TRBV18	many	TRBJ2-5	TGTGCCAGCTCACCCCGACAGGGACCTCAAGAGACCCAGTACTTC	CASSPRQGPQETQYF
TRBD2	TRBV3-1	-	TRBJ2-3	TGTGCCAGCAGCCATACCAGACCGGGACTAGCGGGGGGGCCTACAGATACGCAGTATTTT	CASSHTRPGLAGGPTDTQYF
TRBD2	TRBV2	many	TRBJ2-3	TGTGCCAGCAGTGAAACTAGCGGGAGGGTAGGAGATACGCAGTATTTT	CASSETSGRVGDTQYF
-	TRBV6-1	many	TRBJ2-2	TGTGCCAGCAGTCCGACTAGAAGTCGCACCGGGGAGCTGTTTTTT	CASSPTRSRTGELFF
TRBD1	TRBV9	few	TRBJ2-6	TGTGCCAGCAGTCCCTGGACAGGGGGCGCTGGGGCCAACGTCCTGACTTTC	CASSPWTGGAGANVLTF
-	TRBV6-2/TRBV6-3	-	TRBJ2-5	TGTGCCAGCAGTAACCCGGGACTCGATGGGGAGACCCAGTACTTC	CASSNPGLDGETQYF
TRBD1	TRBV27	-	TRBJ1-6	TGTGCCAGCAGCTGGACAGGGATGGATTCACCCCTCCACTTT	CASSWTGMDSPLHF
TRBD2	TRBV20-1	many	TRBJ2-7	TGCAGTGCACCCAGGGGACTAGCGGATTACTACGAGCAGTACTTC	CSAPRGLADYYEQYF
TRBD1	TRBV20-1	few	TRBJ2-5	TGCAGTGCCCTACCAGGGGGAGATGGAGAGACCCAGTACTTC	CSALPGGDGETQYF
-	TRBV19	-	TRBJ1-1	TGTGCCAGTAGTTTAAACCACCGAGGAGGGGCCCGTAAAGCTTTCTTT	CASSLNHRGGARKAFF
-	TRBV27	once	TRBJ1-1	TGTGCCAGCAGTTACTCGACCAGGGTTTCGAACACTGAAGCTTTCTTT	CASSYSTRVSNTEAFF